Detailed here is one T cell receptor beta chain. Its antigen remains unidentified. Nothing much larger sits one base from this clone, and base qualities are not available. The sample originates from a study of cytomegalovirus exposure and HLA in healthy donors (dated 2017 in TCRdb). A note on the overall study: In an earlier analysis of 587 of the donors, 276 Gb of sequence data and about 110 million unique TCR beta sequences from roughly 180 million T cells were reported. Besides the first cohort of around 670 subjects, a separate validation cohort made up of roughly 130 different subjects was used. Genome-wide SNP genotypes for about 60% of the 666 donors were used in a later genetic analysis, which treated that subset as a discovery cohort. Because of strong linkage in the cohort, five DR-DQ haplotypes were treated as single units for association and clustering. An early release that covered 640 HLA-typed donors contained around 300 gigabases of sequencing data and some 87 million unique TCR sequences. Of the 300 to 400 genotyped donors, approximately 80% fell in the genetic ancestry cluster associated with self-reported Caucasian donors. Donor age, sex, ethnicity and CMV serostatus were compiled together with the repertoire data. Across around 400 genotyped donors of the cohort, an average of approximately 240,000 unique TCR beta nucleotide sequences per donor were sequenced, and approximately 17% of those sequences were non-productive. The study combined high-throughput TCR immunosequencing, statistical association of individual TCRs with disease status, and machine learning to predict cytomegalovirus infection status. To decide whether each TCR beta V gene segment behaved as functional or pseudogenic, an earlier analysis of 587 of the donors relied on high-throughput TCR beta sequencing. The study aimed to test whether signatures of past pathogen exposure could be identified by cataloging public T cell receptors. Rather than using new phenotypic data, the later analysis identified candidate immune exposures from TCR beta sequences and from how often those sequences occurred across donors. Typing coverage varied by locus: roughly 620-630 donors for A, B, C, DRB1 and DQB1; 522 for DQA1; more than 600 for DPA1; approximately 490 for DPB1. HLA typing included class I and class II loci at four-digit resolution. All discovery cohort repertoires had been generated on a single sequencing platform. To study patterns of TCR occurrence, a later analysis re-analyzed previously published TCR beta repertoires from 666 donors and added high-resolution HLA genotyping. The study profiled the T cell repertoires of some 610 subjects by immunosequencing and related them to cytomegalovirus serostatus. Broad study findings and their caveats: For the cohort, immune exposure information was limited to CMV serostatus. In a later analysis, TCR association rates were found to vary across HLA loci, with the most associated TCRs seen for DRB1 alleles and the fewest for HLA-C alleles. A later analysis found that HLA-associated TCR beta chains were more clonally expanded and had lower generation probabilities than equally common non-associated chains. Compared with the roughly 600-donor mean, donors in an Asian-associated ancestry cluster had fewer N-insertions in productive TCRs, according to a later genetic analysis. Some IMGT-functional V segments, including TRBV6-2 and TRBV6-3, could not be distinguished by the 87-base-pair reads and were therefore excluded. Because HLA typing was missing for some donors at each locus, association tests included only the typed subset. Most CMV-associated TCR beta chains appeared to be HLA-restricted in a later analysis, and the HLA associations seemed to be driven largely by CMV exposure. The study listed 164 TCR beta chains as associated with cytomegalovirus. The classifier was reported to diagnose cytomegalovirus status with high specificity and sensitivity in both the original and validation cohorts. When HLA alleles, especially DR and DQ, strongly co-occurred, attributing TCR associations to individual alleles was difficult. According to the authors, the approach could potentially be generalized to other disease states and immunological phenotypes. Specific HLA alleles were associated with 15,000 to 20,000 TCR beta sequences at a false discovery rate of 0.05 in a later analysis. In vitro tests confirmed that a few of the cytomegalovirus-associated TCR beta chains recognize cytomegalovirus antigens. According to a later analysis, parvovirus B19, influenza, CMV and Epstein-Barr virus appeared linked to several top co-occurrence clusters. A further reported finding was that TCR beta sequences accurately predicted the HLA-A and HLA-B alleles for most subjects in the first cohort. Linkage disequilibrium might explain the correlated functional status among segregating V segments, but an unknown experimental factor could not be excluded. Most TCR sequences were observed very rarely across donors, whereas some public TCRs were present in many individuals. In this cohort, only TCR beta chains were sequenced, and detectable features were limited by the absence of alpha or paired-chain data. Roughly uniform sequencing depth across donors was assumed in presence/absence analyses, although this assumption may not hold. Because counts were too low, seventeen rarely observed V segments, including chromosome 9 orphons, were excluded from the earlier analysis of roughly 580 of the donors. An association between a missense DCLRE1C variant and V-gene and J-gene trimming of TCR beta chains was found in a later genetic analysis and replicated in an independent cohort. In an earlier analysis of some 500 of the donors, most TCR beta V segments appeared in productive rearrangements about 87% or about 30% of the time, broadly matching IMGT annotations. A cluster of highly shared sequence variants was judged likely to represent a technical artifact of the sequencing pipeline.

Library method: the immunoSEQ multiplex PCR assay. For the multiplex PCR, a mixture combining 60 forward primers for TCR Vbeta segments and 13 reverse primers for TCR Jbeta segments was used. A multiplex PCR assay on genomic DNA amplified the CDR3 region of rearranged TCR beta genes. The Illumina HiSeq System was used to sequence the amplified TCR beta libraries as 87-base-pair reads. In the original analysis: A later analysis tallied tens of millions of unique TCR beta chains across the 666 repertoires, and around 12 million of those chains were shared by two or more donors. Raw reads were error-corrected and collapsed into unique sequences by a nearest-neighbor algorithm in which closely related sequences were merged to remove PCR and sequencing errors. To assign V, D and J gene segments, CDR3 sequences were aligned to IMGT reference sequences. For a sequence to be retained, a match of at least six nucleotides to both a V gene segment and a J gene segment was required. A rearrangement counted as productive if the CDR3 had no stop codons and remained in frame with V and J, and every other rearrangement counted as non-productive. Following IMGT convention, CDR3 was defined as the stretch from the second conserved V-encoded cysteine to the conserved J-encoded phenylalanine. The earlier analysis of fewer than 750 of the donors excluded sequences that lacked an unambiguous match to a single V gene segment. In an earlier analysis of 587 of the donors, V segments were called functional above 56.7% productive rearrangements and were called segregating when the between-donor standard deviation exceeded 5%. A statistical classification framework was developed to diagnose cytomegalovirus status using the catalog of TCR beta chain sequences. A later analysis assigned V and J genes by comparing TCR nucleotide sequences with IMGT/GENE-DB human TR gene sequences. The TCRdist pipeline was used in a later analysis to assign CDR3 sequences and most-parsimonious VDJ recombination scenarios. A later analysis defined each TCR beta chain by its CDR3 amino acid sequence plus V-gene family, and excluded reads lacking a unique V-gene family. In a later analysis, some 600 highly shared, low-generation-probability nucleotide sequences were removed to address suspected cross-contamination and a sequencing artifact. In a later analysis, a clonal expansion index for each public chain was calculated from normalized within-repertoire ranks of inferred template counts. Generation probabilities in a later analysis came from a VDJ recombination model fitted to out-of-frame rearrangements, and those results were checked against IGoR. A later analysis scored TCR-TCR, TCR-HLA and TCR-CMV co-occurrence with hypergeometric tests, applying a repertoire-size bias correction to TCR pairs. False discovery rates were estimated in a later analysis by permuting HLA or CMV assignments 20 times. In a later analysis, co-occurring TCRs were grouped with DBSCAN, and TCRdist sequence similarity was added when clustering was performed within HLA-allele-positive subsets. For co-occurrence clustering, repertoires with fewer than 30,000 or more than 120,000 public chains were excluded, along with four to six repertoires with anomalous nucleotide sharing. TCRdb carries this immuneACCESS record with in-frame sequences only. Its versions omit some clonotypes, under half of them owing to an unresolved V gene in the studies checked, with the rest unexplained. V, J and clone size were drawn from that table, and D and trimming were deduced from the DNA. This sample gives under 150,000 clones in total; 60% to 85% of them show up just once. Around 1.2% of the sample rests with the top ten.

CDR1 and CDR2 are drawn from the germline V gene: SGHRS, YFSETQ. The CDR3 runs 15 amino acids, cysteine and phenylalanine included. The retained sequence is limited to the CDR3, 45 bases, with the frame set at the first base. The V end gives up 2 bases and the J end 2 bases, leaving 2 bases in the junction not matched to a gene. The cohort consisted of approximately 690 healthy bone marrow donors. Cohort members were all nominally healthy when sampled, although unrecorded immune exposures were likely present. The donor tested CMV seropositive, placing the donor among the 289 seropositive members of the cohort. A peripheral blood sample was collected from each donor, and TCR beta sequencing was performed on peripheral blood mononuclear cells. Genomic DNA was extracted from the blood cell samples with the Qiagen DNeasy Blood Extraction Kit.

The source is a male donor in good health and CMV-seropositive. Sequencing input: PBMCs. The chain uses TRBV5-1 and TRBJ2-2; 8 of the junction bases match TRBD1. The DNA sequence follows: TGCGCCAGCAGCTTCAGGGGGCGCAACACCGGGGAGCTGTTTTTT. Its product reads: CASSFRGRNTGELFF.